Following are 25 T cell receptor beta chains from one sample sequenced in a study of cytomegalovirus exposure and HLA in healthy donors. The PCR had 60 Vbeta and 13 Jbeta primers. Using immunoSEQ multiplex PCR, the repertoire was profiled, and TCRdb retains in-frame clones only, with some absent. Here the sample spans 160,000 or so clones, 65% to 75% being singletons. Sample: PBMCs. The receptor source for this set is a human donor in good health.

The genes are TRBV27 and TRBJ2-1; 13 nucleotides align to TRBD2. In germline, CDR1 is MNHEY, CDR2 SMNVEV (reference sequence). This CDR3 contains 15 residues. The V and J ends lost 6 bases and 4 bases, in that order; junction bases with no gene match: 3. The CDR3: CASSLTSGGYNEQFF. The CDR3 coding sequence is TGTGCCAGCAGCTTGACTAGCGGGGGGTACAATGAGCAGTTCTTC.

The rearrangement uses TRBV5-1 and TRBJ2-3, with a tentative D call TRBD2 (6 bases). The germline gives CDR1 SGHRS, CDR2 YFSETQ. The CDR3 length is 16 residues. V lost 0 bases, J lost 0 bases, and 11 bases lay in between. CDR3 nucleotide sequence: TGCGCCAGCAGCTTGGCCTCGGGGGAGAGCACAGATACGCAGTATTTT. Protein product: CASSLASGESTDTQYF.

The chain uses TRBV6-5 and TRBJ1-1, with D hard to call. The CDR3 is 14 amino acids. Trimming stripped 2 bases from V and 4 bases from J, with 11 bases between. The germline gives CDR1 MNHEY, CDR2 SVGAGI. This chain's CDR3 is CASSYAGTRTEAFF. As DNA, the CDR3 is TGTGCCAGCAGTTACGCAGGTACTCGCACTGAAGCTTTCTTT.

The chain carries TRBV7-2 and TRBJ2-3, with 8 bases that match TRBD2. V shed 2 bases, J shed 4 bases, and the junction held 8 bases outside the gene matches. Germline V gives CDR1 SGHTA, CDR2 FQGNSA. The CDR3 runs to 16 residues. CDR3 sequence: CASSLQPSGGSDTQYF. The CDR3 DNA sequence: TGTGCCAGCAGCTTACAGCCGAGCGGGGGTTCAGATACGCAGTATTTT. The full variable domain, with the rest looked up from reference TRBV7-2 and TRBJ2-3, is GAGVSQSPSNKVTEKGKDVELRCDPISGHTALYWYRQSLGQGLEFLIYFQGNSAPDKSGLPSDRFSAERTGGSVSTLTIQRTQQEDSAVYLCASSLQPSGGSDTQYFGPGTRLTVL.

The chain combines TRBV6-5 with TRBJ1-5, with 7 nucleotides matching TRBD1. This CDR3 contains 16 residues. Germline V gene data show CDR1 as MNHEY and CDR2 as SVGAGI. J was trimmed by 3 bases and V by 4 bases; bases with no gene match: 9. For the CDR3, the DNA is TGTGCCAGCAGTTCCGACAGGGCCCCCCCCAATCAGCCCCAGCATTTT. Its translation is CASSSDRAPPNQPQHF.

The chain employs TRBV11-2 and TRBJ1-2; D is unclear. The CDR3 totals 13 residues. The ends were cut back, 3 bases at V and 8 bases at J, with 13 bases in the middle. CDR1 is SGHAT and CDR2 is FQNNGV in the germline V gene. The DNA for the CDR3 is TGTGCCAGCAGCTTCCGGGAACGGACCGGCTACACCTTC. Translation: CASSFRERTGYTF.

The chain has TRBV9 and TRBJ2-7; TRBD2 might be the D (6 bases). Deletions cut 2 bases from V and 0 bases from J, with 9 bases between. CDR1 and CDR2 (germline): SGDLS, YYNGEE. The CDR3 contains 14 residues. The CDR3 DNA sequence: TGTGCCAGCAGCGTGAGGGAGGTCTCCTACGAGCAGTACTTC. The encoded protein is CASSVREVSYEQYF. The full variable domain, rest sourced from reference TRBV9 and TRBJ2-7, is DSGVTQTPKHLITATGQRVTLRCSPRSGDLSVYWYQQSLDQGLQFLIQYYNGEERAKGNILERFSAQQFPDLHSELNLSSLELGDSALYFCASSVREVSYEQYFGPGTRLTVT.

The rearrangement uses TRBV18 and TRBJ2-7; maybe TRBD2 (7 bases). The germline CDR1 and CDR2 sequences are KGHSH and LQKENI. The ends were cut back, 4 bases at V and 2 bases at J, with 12 bases in the middle. The CDR3 has 14 residues. The CDR3 loop reads CASSLGGQTYEQYF. The CDR3 nucleotides are TGTGCCAGCTCACTGGGGGGGCAAACCTACGAGCAGTACTTC.

The chain carries TRBV6-1 and TRBJ2-7; 13 nucleotides line up with TRBD2. Germline V CDR1 and CDR2: MNHNS, SASEGT. The CDR3 runs to 14 residues. Losses at the gene ends were 6 bases for V and 4 bases for J; bases not matched to a gene: 3. CDR3 residues: CASSLGLAGYEQYF. CDR3 bases: TGTGCCAGCAGCCTGGGACTAGCGGGGTACGAGCAGTACTTC.

This clone was counted a few times. The chain links TRBV27 to TRBJ1-1; a possible D gene is TRBD1 (5 bases). CDR3 length equals 17 residues. Trimming cost V 0 bases and J 4 bases, with 18 bases left between them. Germline lookup yields CDR1 MNHEY and CDR2 SMNVEV (reference sequence). CDR3 in amino acids: CASSLSKGFRRGTEAFF. Written as DNA, the CDR3 is TGTGCCAGCAGTTTATCGAAAGGGTTTAGAAGGGGCACTGAAGCTTTCTTT.

This chain links TRBV27 with TRBJ2-1; the D is unclear. V was pared by 5 bases and J by 1 base, with 9 bases between. The germline gives CDR1 MNHEY, CDR2 SMNVEV (reference sequence). The CDR3 runs 14 residues. The CDR3 sequence: CASSTSVSYNEQFF. The CDR3, as DNA: TGTGCCAGCAGTACAAGTGTTTCCTACAATGAGCAGTTCTTC.

The rearrangement uses TRBV30 and TRBJ1-4, with 11 positions matching TRBD1. Germline CDR1 GTSNPN, CDR2 SVGIG (reference sequence). J was trimmed by 8 bases and V by 5 bases; bases with no gene match: 7. This CDR3 has 14 amino acids. DNA for the CDR3: TGTGCCTGGGGACAGGGGGCTGTCGGGGAAAAACTGTTTTTT. Translation gives CAWGQGAVGEKLFF.

This clone appeared a few times. The chain links TRBV5-1 to TRBJ1-1, with D uncertain. The CDR3 is 14 amino acids. The V end lost 0 bases, the J end lost 3 bases, and 9 bases lay between the germline ends. Germline V gives CDR1 SGHRS, CDR2 YFSETQ. The CDR3 loop is CASSLVLADTEAFF. The CDR3 DNA follows: TGCGCCAGCAGCTTGGTGTTGGCGGACACTGAAGCTTTCTTT.

The genes are TRBV2 and TRBJ2-6; TRBD2 matches 7 bases. The junction had 11 bases not matched to a gene; V was cut back by 6 bases and J by 0 bases. Germline V lookup: CDR1 SNHLY, CDR2 FYNNEI. CDR3 length: 18 residues. In nucleotides, the CDR3 is TGTGCCAGCAGGGGGCCGGGGGGAGCCTTCTCTGGGGCCAACGTCCTGACTTTC. Its translation: CASRGPGGAFSGANVLTF. The full variable domain, its missing parts supplied by reference TRBV2 and TRBJ2-6, is EPEVTQTPSHQVTQMGQEVILRCVPISNHLYFYWYRQILGQKVEFLVSFYNNEISEKSEIFDDQFSVERPDGSNFTLKIRSTKLEDSAMYFCASRGPGGAFSGANVLTFGAGSRLTVL.

This chain joins TRBV6-6 and TRBJ1-2; D is unclear. CDR1 and CDR2 (germline): MNHNY, SVGAGI (reference sequence). The CDR3 is 15 amino acids. The V gene lost 5 bases and the J gene lost 0 bases, with 13 bases spanning the gap. The CDR3 spells CASSPLVTPNYGYTF. The CDR3 DNA follows: TGTGCCAGCAGTCCCCTCGTGACACCTAACTATGGCTACACCTTC.

The J gene is TRBJ1-1, the V gene TRBV4-2, with TRBD1 identical over 7 bases. Germline V gives CDR1 LGHNA, CDR2 YNFKEQ. J lost 10 bases, V lost 1 base, and 6 bases had no gene match. The CDR3 is made up of 13 amino acids. CDR3 in DNA: TGTGCCAGCAGCCAAGGCAGGGGGTCTTTAGCTTTCTTT. Encoded protein: CASSQGRGSLAFF.

This rearrangement joins TRBV10-3 to TRBJ1-1, with TRBD1 matching over 7 bases. CDR1 is ENHRY and CDR2 is SYGVKD in the germline V gene. The CDR3 totals 14 residues. V lost 4 bases and J lost 5; bases outside the gene matches: 7. CDR3 coding DNA: TGTGCCATCAGTGGAAGGGGGCAGGCGACTGAAGCTTTCTTT. This translates into CAISGRGQATEAFF.

V usage is TRBV5-8 and J usage is TRBJ2-5, with TRBD2 identical over 10 bases. V lost 1 base to trimming and J lost 2 bases; unmatched junction nucleotides: 5. The CDR3 spans 16 residues. Germline V gene sequence: CDR1 SGHTS, CDR2 YDEGEE. The CDR3 loop reads CASSLWSSGGQETQYF. The DNA of the CDR3 is TGTGCCAGCAGCTTGTGGTCTAGCGGGGGACAAGAGACCCAGTACTTC.

This clone was seen a handful of times. The chain links TRBV6-5 to TRBJ2-3; TRBD1 might be the D (6 bases). The CDR3 covers 13 residues. The V and J ends lost 9 bases and 4 bases respectively, with 14 bases between them. From germline, CDR1 is MNHEY and CDR2 SVGAGI. The CDR3 coding sequence is TGTGCCAGGCAGGGGATATTACCAGATACGCAGTATTTT. This translates into CARQGILPDTQYF.

The CDR3 protein is CASSYGGGGTYEQYF. The DNA of the CDR3 is TGTGCCAGCAGTTACGGTGGCGGGGGAACCTACGAGCAGTACTTC. The chain joins TRBV6-5 to TRBJ2-7, with TRBD2 identical over 7 bases. The V segment lost 2 bases and the J segment 2 bases; nucleotides outside the gene matches: 6. CDR3 length: 15 amino acids. The V gene's germline CDR1 is MNHEY and CDR2 SVGAGI.

This clone was counted only a few times. V is TRBV4-3 and J is TRBJ2-5; D remains unclear. Germline CDR1 is LGHNA and CDR2 is YSLEER. The V end lost 0 bases, the J end lost 5 bases, and 7 bases lay between the germline ends. The CDR3 has 13 amino acids. CDR3 protein: CASSQDTWETQYF. The CDR3 nucleotides are TGCGCCAGCAGCCAAGATACTTGGGAGACCCAGTACTTC.

The rearrangement uses TRBV6-5 and TRBJ1-1; TRBD1 might be the D (6 bases). V was cut by 2 bases and J by 5 bases, with 9 bases left in between. This CDR3 comprises 13 residues. CDR1 and CDR2 from the germline V gene are MNHEY and SVGAGI. CDR3 region: CASSYQGWTEAFF. DNA of the CDR3: TGTGCCAGCAGTTACCAGGGGTGGACTGAAGCTTTCTTT.

The chain employs TRBV5-1 and TRBJ2-5, with D possibly being TRBD2 (5 bases). The J call could be wrong; TRBJ2-7 is a better fit for the DNA end. The germline CDR1 and CDR2 sequences are SGHRS and YFSETQ. The CDR3 contains 15 residues. Here the CDR3 DNA reads TGCGCCAGCAGCTTGGGGACTTCCGCGAACTACGAGCAGTACTTC. This translates into CASSLGTSANYEQYF.

J is TRBJ1-1 and V is TRBV5-8, with a weak D call TRBD1 (5 bases). The CDR3 contains 13 residues. CDR1 is SGHTS, CDR2 YDEGEE, per germline. Trimming took off 4 bases at V and 4 bases at J, with 11 bases between the two ends. The CDR3 coding sequence is TGTGCCAGCAGCCTCGGGGGAACCACTGAAGCTTTCTTT. Encoded protein: CASSLGGTTEAFF.

The rearrangement joins TRBV7-9 to TRBJ2-6; TRBD2 aligns across 13 bases. Germline assignment: CDR1 SEHNR and CDR2 FQNEAQ (reference sequence). The CDR3 totals 18 residues. Trimming cost V 1 base and J 0 bases; bases outside gene matches: 0. CDR3 amino acids: CASSLGTSGGSGANVLTF. In DNA form, the CDR3 reads TGTGCCAGCAGCTTAGGGACTAGCGGGGGCTCTGGGGCCAACGTCCTGACTTTC.